These 23 T cell receptor beta chains were sequenced from one sample in a study of technical replicates of blood from a few donors. The data were produced by immunoSEQ multiplex PCR, yet TCRdb's version contains in-frame clones alone and is incomplete. The data hold around 65,000 clones, with approximately 83% observed a single time. The sample comprised PBMCs. The receptors originated from a human donor in good health. Some clones in this sample may be carry-over from other donors' samples.

The rearrangement links TRBV7-9 to TRBJ1-1, with 7 bases lining up with TRBD1. J was trimmed by 7 bases and V by 5 bases; bases with no gene match: 19. The CDR3 contains 17 residues. Germline CDR1 and CDR2: SEHNR and FQNEAQ (reference sequence). CDR3 nucleotide sequence: TGTGCCAGCAGCCCCGGTATGAGGCCGACAGGGCAGGGTGAAGCTTTCTTT. This translates into CASSPGMRPTGQGEAFF. Combining the CDR3 with reference TRBV7-9 and TRBJ1-1 gives the whole variable domain DTGVSQNPRHKITKRGQNVTFRCDPISEHNRLYWYRQTLGQGPEFLTYFQNEAQLEKSRLLSDRFSAERPKGSFSTLEIQRTEQGDSAMYLCASSPGMRPTGQGEAFFGQGTRLTVV.

V is TRBV5-4 and J is TRBJ2-1, with 9 bases identical to TRBD2. The V gene's germline CDR1 is SGHNT and CDR2 YYREEE (reference sequence). The CDR3 consists of 16 residues. The V and J ends lost 0 bases and 5 bases, in that order; junction bases with no gene match: 6. CDR3 nucleotide sequence: TGTGCCAGCAGCTTGGCCGGCGGGGGGGTCGACAATGAGCAGTTCTTC. It codes for CASSLAGGGVDNEQFF.

V gene TRBV11-3 combines with J gene TRBJ2-7, with 8 bases aligning to TRBD1. Germline trimming cut 0 bases from V and 2 bases from J; bases unmatched to any gene: 6. This CDR3 has 16 residues. CDR1 SGHNT and CDR2 YENEEA come from the germline V gene. Here the CDR3 DNA reads TGTGCCAGCAGCTTAGATGGCAACAGGGGGGCCTACGAGCAGTACTTC. Its protein is CASSLDGNRGAYEQYF.

J is TRBJ2-6 and V is TRBV7-8; no clear D. Deletions cut 1 base from V and 3 bases from J, with 7 bases between. CDR1 SGHVS and CDR2 FQNEAQ come from the germline V gene. The CDR3 has 15 amino acids. Here the CDR3 DNA reads TGTGCCAGCAGCTTAGTAGGCGGTGGGGCCAACGTCCTGACTTTC. Encoded protein: CASSLVGGGANVLTF.

V usage is TRBV6-1 and J usage is TRBJ2-1; TRBD2 aligns across 12 bases. After removal of 2 bases from V and 2 bases from J, the junction contained 10 bases not matched to a gene. Germline-derived CDR1 and CDR2 are MNHNS and SASEGT. The CDR3 loop spans 19 amino acids. The CDR3 loop reads CASSERPPTSGGPYNEQFF. The CDR3 DNA follows: TGTGCCAGCAGTGAACGCCCGCCCACTAGCGGGGGGCCCTACAATGAGCAGTTCTTC.

The CDR3 region has the DNA TGTGCCAGCAGCCTAGAGACAGGGGGCTCTTCACCCCTCCACTTT. Translation: CASSLETGGSSPLHF. The chain carries TRBV7-2 and TRBJ1-6; 10 nucleotides match TRBD1. The CDR3 consists of 15 residues. J was trimmed by 9 bases and V by 5 bases; bases with no gene match: 7. Germline V CDR1 and CDR2: SGHTA, FQGNSA. The variable domain in full, with the rest retrieved from reference TRBV7-2 and TRBJ1-6, is GAGVSQSPSNKVTEKGKDVELRCDPISGHTALYWYRQSLGQGLEFLIYFQGNSAPDKSGLPSDRFSAERTGGSVSTLTIQRTQQEDSAVYLCASSLETGGSSPLHFGNGTRLTVT.

The gene calls are TRBV11-2 and TRBJ2-1; 11 bases align to TRBD1. The CDR3 runs 16 residues. The trim removed 5 bases at V and 6 bases at J, leaving 9 bases unmatched. Looked up from germline, CDR1 is SGHAT and CDR2 is FQNNGV. The DNA of the CDR3 is TGTGCCAGCAGCCATAGAACCGGGACAGGGGGCAATGAGCAGTTCTTC. Its translation: CASSHRTGTGGNEQFF.

This chain uses TRBV7-9 with TRBJ2-3; TRBD1 aligns across 7 bases. Germline trimming cut 4 bases from V and 0 bases from J; bases unmatched to any gene: 4. The length of the CDR3 is 15 residues. Germline V CDR1 and CDR2: SEHNR, FQNEAQ (reference sequence). The CDR3 DNA sequence: TGTGCCAGCAGCTCGGACAGGACGAGCACAGATACGCAGTATTTT. Translating it yields CASSSDRTSTDTQYF.

The chain has TRBV6-6 and TRBJ2-1; D possibly corresponds to TRBD2 (6 bases). With 5 bases removed from V and 7 bases from J, the gap between germline ends came to 12 bases. This CDR3 has 13 amino acids. Germline lookup yields CDR1 MNHNY and CDR2 SVGAGI (reference sequence). The CDR3 spells CASSRTRGNEQFF. The CDR3 bases are TGTGCCAGCAGTCGGACCCGGGGGAATGAGCAGTTCTTC.

Note on this clone: The junction does not match germline at one end; this may be a read error. This chain links TRBV4-2 with TRBJ2-6; 7 bases line up with TRBD2. Per germline, CDR1 LGHNA and CDR2 YNFKEQ. The CDR3 spans 16 residues. The CDR3 region has the DNA TGTGCCAGCAGCCACGAGCGGGGATCTGAGGCCAACGTCCTGACTTTC. Amino acid sequence: CASSHERGSEANVLTF.

The V gene is TRBV4-3, the J gene TRBJ1-4; D is undetermined. Germline CDR1 and CDR2: LGHNA and YSLEER. The CDR3 totals 11 residues. V lost 0 bases, J lost 10 bases, and 3 bases lay in between. Here the CDR3 reads CASSQDRKLFF. The CDR3 DNA is TGCGCCAGCAGCCAAGATAGAAAACTGTTTTTT.

This rearrangement joins TRBV11-2 to TRBJ2-2; 12 positions agree with TRBD2. This CDR3 comprises 15 residues. The germline CDR1 and CDR2 sequences are SGHAT and FQNNGV. The junction had 0 bases not matched to a gene; V was cut back by 6 bases and J by 1 base. The CDR3 protein is CASRLAGGNTGELFF. The CDR3 DNA is TGTGCCAGCAGACTAGCGGGGGGGAACACCGGGGAGCTGTTTTTT.

This sequence joins TRBV12-5 and TRBJ2-1; 8 nucleotides line up with TRBD1. Germline V gene lookup returns CDR1 LGHNT and CDR2 FRNRAP. After removal of 0 bases from V and 6 bases from J, the junction contained 10 bases not matched to a gene. This CDR3 has 17 residues. The CDR3 coding sequence is TGTGCTAGTGGTTTGGTCGTGGCCAGGGGGCGAACCAATGAGCAGTTCTTC. As protein: CASGLVVARGRTNEQFF.

This clone appeared once. The chain has TRBV6-6 and TRBJ1-4, with 8 bases fitting TRBD1. CDR3 length: 13 residues. The germline CDR1 and CDR2 sequences are MNHNY and SVGAGI (reference sequence). V was clipped by 10 bases and J by 6 bases; unmatched bases: 7. The CDR3 DNA follows: TGTGCCACCTGGACAGGGAGGCATGAAAAACTGTTTTTT. As protein: CATWTGRHEKLFF.

The CDR3 reads CASSFRNSPLHF. CDR3 nucleotide sequence: TGTGCCAGCAGCTTCCGGAATTCACCCCTCCACTTT. The chain employs TRBV7-2 and TRBJ1-6, with no clear D. Germline-derived CDR1 and CDR2 are SGHTA and FQGNSA. The CDR3 runs to 12 residues. Trimming cost V 3 bases and J 7 bases, with 4 bases left between them.

V usage is TRBV2 and J usage is TRBJ2-5, with D hard to call. This CDR3 contains 15 residues. Deletions cut 7 bases from V and 5 bases from J, with 20 bases between. The germline gives CDR1 SNHLY, CDR2 FYNNEI. CDR3 amino acids: CASTSRVLVLETQYF. Written as DNA, the CDR3 is TGTGCCAGCACCTCCCGGGTCTTAGTACTGGAGACCCAGTACTTC.

This chain links TRBV7-9 with TRBJ1-1; tentatively, D is TRBD1 (5 bases). There are 15 residues in the CDR3. V lost 5 bases to trimming and J lost 3 bases, with 16 bases between them. Germline V gene lookup returns CDR1 SEHNR and CDR2 FQNEAQ (reference sequence). The CDR3 sequence is CASSLAGTPYTEAFF. CDR3 coding DNA: TGTGCCAGCAGCCTCGCCGGGACTCCGTACACTGAAGCTTTCTTT.

The chain uses TRBV19 and TRBJ1-5; 8 nucleotides agree with TRBD1. V was clipped by 5 bases and J by 5 bases; unmatched bases: 2. CDR1 is LNHDA and CDR2 is SQIVND in the germline V gene (reference sequence). The CDR3 totals 13 residues. The CDR3 region is CASSQTGDQPQHF. DNA of the CDR3: TGTGCCAGTAGTCAGACAGGGGATCAGCCCCAGCATTTT.

V and J are TRBV5-4 and TRBJ2-1, with 7 bases identical to TRBD2. J was trimmed by 8 bases and V by 0 bases; bases with no gene match: 11. Germline lookup yields CDR1 SGHNT and CDR2 YYREEE (reference sequence). This CDR3 has 16 amino acids. CDR3 DNA: TGTGCCAGCAGCTTGGGGAGGGCGGGAGTTGTGTATGAGCAGTTCTTC. It yields the protein CASSLGRAGVVYEQFF.

The chain joins TRBV7-2 to TRBJ2-2; 8 bases match TRBD2. The J segment lost 0 bases and the V segment lost 5 bases, leaving 5 bases of the junction unmatched. The germline V gene encodes CDR1 SGHTA and CDR2 FQGNSA. There are 16 residues in the CDR3. CDR3 in amino acids: CASSLTSGANTGELFF. As DNA, the CDR3 is TGTGCCAGCAGCCTCACTAGCGGCGCGAACACCGGGGAGCTGTTTTTT.

This clone was detected once. V and J are TRBV5-1 and TRBJ1-2; D unresolved. V was trimmed by 0 bases and J by 4 bases, leaving 10 bases between them. CDR1 is SGHRS and CDR2 is YFSETQ in the germline V gene. The CDR3 loop spans 14 amino acids. CDR3 bases: TGCGCCAGCAGCTTGGGGCTGGCCTCCTATGGCTACACCTTC. Translating gives CASSLGLASYGYTF.

This chain links TRBV5-1 with TRBJ2-5; 11 nucleotides match TRBD2. Germline trimming cut 3 bases from V and 4 bases from J; bases unmatched to any gene: 8. The CDR3 contains 16 residues. Germline V gene data show CDR1 as SGHRS and CDR2 as YFSETQ. The CDR3 loop is CASSSATSGGGETQYF. CDR3 DNA sequence: TGCGCCAGCAGCTCAGCCACTAGCGGGGGTGGAGAGACCCAGTACTTC.

V gene TRBV5-5 combines with J gene TRBJ1-2; 10 positions agree with TRBD1. This CDR3 contains 16 residues. V was clipped by 0 bases and J by 0 bases; unmatched bases: 2. Germline lookup yields CDR1 SGHKS and CDR2 YYEKEE (reference sequence). DNA for the CDR3: TGTGCCAGCAGCTTGGCCGGGACAGGGGCTAACTATGGCTACACCTTC. Its protein product is CASSLAGTGANYGYTF.